This TCR beta chain appears in the sequencing data of a study of blood T cell repertoires in COVID-19. As for the study in general: In each case, the material was cDNA or gDNA derived from T cells, B-cell-depleted T cells, or PBMCs.

Profiling relied on immunoSEQ multiplex PCR, and the TCRdb table lists in-frame clones only, not all of them. Here the sample spans 100,000 to 150,000 clones, roughly 69% being singletons. The CDR3 is made up of 18 amino acids. V trimming: 8 bases; J trimming: 2 bases; junction bases outside the gene matches: 17. CDR1 and CDR2 from the germline V gene are LNHDA and SQIVND (reference sequence). The specimen was peripheral blood. This receptor was obtained from an older woman with acute or convalescent COVID-19. This chain connects TRBV19 to TRBJ1-5; 8 nucleotides agree with TRBD1. The CDR3 coding sequence is TGTGCCAGTCGGGCCGGCCTGACAGGGGCAAGCGGCAATCAGCCCCAGCATTTT. It codes for CASRAGLTGASGNQPQHF.